These 23 T cell receptor beta chains were sequenced from one sample in a study of blood T cell repertoires in COVID-19 (dated by TCRdb to about 2020). The library was generated by the immunoSEQ multiplex PCR assay. TCRdb holds this immuneACCESS table with in-frame rearrangements only. Some clones are missing; in checked studies, unresolved V genes explain under half, and the rest has no known cause. The sample table contains about 120,000 clones; only one count was recorded for 65% to 85% of them. The leading ten clones occupy about a sixth of the sample. Source material: peripheral blood. The receptors shown here come from a man aged 25-40 years with COVID-19, enrolled during active disease.

The chain uses TRBV6-6 and TRBJ2-7; D perhaps matches TRBD2 (6 bases). The CDR3 contains 15 residues. V lost 1 base and J 2 bases, leaving 12 bases between the germline ends. CDR1 is MNHNY, CDR2 SVGAGI, per germline (reference sequence). The CDR3 protein is CASSYLGLPAYEQYF. CDR3 nucleotide sequence: TGTGCCAGCAGTTACTTGGGACTCCCTGCCTACGAGCAGTACTTC.

This chain links TRBV2 with TRBJ1-5; 7 nucleotides line up with TRBD1. V lost 5 bases, J lost 5 bases, and 15 bases stayed unmatched. The V gene's germline CDR1 is SNHLY and CDR2 FYNNEI. This CDR3 is built from 17 residues. The CDR3 is CASSPRRKGGADQPQHF. In nucleotides, the CDR3 is TGTGCCAGCAGTCCCCGCCGGAAAGGGGGCGCGGATCAGCCCCAGCATTTT.

The chain joins TRBV6-2 or TRBV6-3 to TRBJ1-4, with 9 bases that match TRBD1. CDR1 and CDR2 from the germline V gene are MNHEY and SVGEGT. The CDR3 sequence is 18 residues long. Trimming cost V 2 bases and J 5 bases; bases outside gene matches: 12. The CDR3 nucleotides are TGTGCCAGCAGTTACAACTGGGACAGGGTCGAACGAAATGAAAAACTGTTTTTT. Protein: CASSYNWDRVERNEKLFF.

This chain uses TRBV28 with TRBJ1-1, with 8 nucleotides matching TRBD1. The CDR3 runs 16 residues. J gave up 4 bases and V 2 bases, and 9 bases lay outside the gene matches. Germline CDR1 and CDR2: MDHEN and SYDVKM. CDR3 sequence (DNA): TGTGCCAGCAGTTTACCCAGGGGGCTGAAATTCACTGAAGCTTTCTTT. Amino acids: CASSLPRGLKFTEAFF.

This chain links TRBV3-1 (or the pseudogene TRBV3-2) with TRBJ2-5, with D perhaps matching TRBD2 (5 bases). The V and J ends lost 3 bases and 2 bases respectively, with 19 bases between them. The CDR3 is made up of 17 amino acids. Germline V CDR1 and CDR2: LGHDT, YNNKEL (reference sequence). DNA of the CDR3: TGTGCCAGCAGCCATGTGGAGTCAGGCGGCGGGCAAGAGACCCAGTACTTC. As protein: CASSHVESGGGQETQYF.

This clone was picked up a small number of times. The CDR3 DNA reads TGTGCCAGCAGTAAGGGGGCAACAGATACGCAGTATTTT. This translates into CASSKGATDTQYF. J is TRBJ2-3 and V is TRBV6-4; 7 nucleotides agree with TRBD1. CDR1 and CDR2 from the germline V gene are MRHNA and SNTAGT. V was clipped by 5 bases and J by 3 bases; unmatched bases: 2. CDR3 size: 13 residues.

The V and J genes are TRBV12-5 and TRBJ1-1; 8 bases fit TRBD1. Looked up from germline, CDR1 is LGHNT and CDR2 is FRNRAP. The CDR3 length is 16 residues. The ends lost 4 bases at V and 1 base at J; junction bases unmatched: 8. This CDR3 is CASGWGQEARNTEAFF. The CDR3 DNA is TGTGCTAGTGGTTGGGGACAGGAAGCGAGGAACACTGAAGCTTTCTTT.

This clone is a singleton in its sample. V and J are TRBV7-8 and TRBJ1-1; 10 nucleotides line up with TRBD1. In germline, CDR1 is SGHVS, CDR2 FQNEAQ. The CDR3 has 17 amino acids. The V segment lost 5 bases and the J segment 10 bases; nucleotides outside the gene matches: 19. The CDR3: CASSRTGTGVYGLLAFF. The CDR3 coding sequence is TGTGCCAGCAGCCGTACCGGGACAGGGGTTTATGGGTTGTTAGCTTTCTTT.

The rearrangement uses TRBV11-2 and TRBJ2-2; D gene uncertain. The germline V gene has CDR1 SGHAT and CDR2 FQNNGV. The CDR3 extends over 14 amino acids. V dropped 1 base and J dropped 0 bases, with 3 bases sitting between them. The CDR3 sequence: CASSLASNTGELFF. The CDR3 DNA is TGTGCCAGCAGCTTAGCCTCGAACACCGGGGAGCTGTTTTTT.

This clone has a handful of counts. The V call is TRBV27, the J call TRBJ2-1; 10 nucleotides line up with TRBD2. Trimming took 5 bases from V and 6 from J; bases not matched to a gene: 4. The CDR3 runs to 14 residues. Germline V lookup: CDR1 MNHEY, CDR2 SMNVEV (reference sequence). The chain's CDR3 is CASSPRTSGNEQFF. DNA for the CDR3: TGTGCCAGCAGTCCCCGGACTAGCGGCAATGAGCAGTTCTTC.

J is TRBJ1-1 and V is TRBV9, with D possibly being TRBD1 (6 bases). Germline V lookup: CDR1 SGDLS, CDR2 YYNGEE. The V and J ends lost 4 bases and 6 bases respectively, with 19 bases between them. The length of the CDR3 is 15 residues. The CDR3 is CASSPRTGYLAEAFF. Here the CDR3 DNA reads TGTGCCAGCAGCCCACGAACAGGGTACCTCGCTGAAGCTTTCTTT.

The CDR3 sequence: CASSPTWSSGVYEQYF. The DNA for the CDR3 is TGTGCCAGCAGTCCCACCTGGAGTAGCGGGGTATACGAGCAGTACTTC. The chain employs TRBV28 and TRBJ2-7; 8 positions agree with TRBD2. Unmatched junction bases numbered 13, after V lost 5 bases and J lost 4 bases. CDR1 is MDHEN, CDR2 SYDVKM, per germline. The CDR3 contains 16 residues. The full variable domain, completed using reference TRBV28 and TRBJ2-7, is DVKVTQSSRYLVKRTGEKVFLECVQDMDHENMFWYRQDPGLGLRLIYFSYDVKMKEKGDIPEGYSVSREKKERFSLILESASTNQTSMYLCASSPTWSSGVYEQYFGPGTRLTVT.

The chain uses TRBV15 and TRBJ1-4; D perhaps matches TRBD1 (5 bases). This CDR3 spans 15 amino acids. V was pared by 0 bases and J by 8 bases, with 13 bases between. In germline, CDR1 is LNHNV, CDR2 YYDKDF (reference sequence). The CDR3 DNA reads TGTGCCACCAGCAGAGATCGCGGGGGATCGGAAAAACTGTTTTTT. It yields the protein CATSRDRGGSEKLFF.

The chain is built from TRBV28 and TRBJ2-7, with TRBD1 as a possible D gene (6 bases). Trimming left V 2 bases short and J 2 bases short, with 16 bases between. The germline V gene has CDR1 MDHEN and CDR2 SYDVKM. The CDR3 length is 16 residues. Written as DNA, the CDR3 is TGTGCCAGCAGTTTAAGGGCCGGGACACTAACCTACGAGCAGTACTTC. Translated, it gives CASSLRAGTLTYEQYF.

The rearrangement joins TRBV6-5 to TRBJ2-7; a possible D gene is TRBD1 (6 bases). The CDR3 is made up of 13 amino acids. V lost 5 bases to trimming and J lost 6 bases, with 14 bases between them. Germline V gene lookup returns CDR1 MNHEY and CDR2 SVGAGI. CDR3 bases: TGTGCCAGCAGTCCTACGACAGGACGCGAGCAGTACTTC. The encoded protein is CASSPTTGREQYF.

This clone turned up a few times. This sequence joins TRBV6-6 and TRBJ2-7; 8 bases are shared with TRBD2. Germline V CDR1 and CDR2: MNHNY, SVGAGI (reference sequence). Trimming at V came to 4 bases and at J to 6 bases, leaving 5 bases not matched to a gene. CDR3 length equals 13 residues. This CDR3 is CASSLAGPSEQYF. The CDR3 nucleotides are TGTGCCAGCAGTTTAGCGGGACCCAGCGAGCAGTACTTC.

This chain uses TRBV4-2 with TRBJ2-6, with unresolved D. CDR3 length: 16 amino acids. Germline V lookup: CDR1 LGHNA, CDR2 YNFKEQ. With 4 bases removed from V and 2 bases from J, the gap between germline ends came to 12 bases. CDR3 coding DNA: TGTGCCAGCAGCCCGACTTACCTTGCTGGGGCCAACGTCCTGACTTTC. Its translation is CASSPTYLAGANVLTF.

The genes are TRBV7-9 and TRBJ2-1; tentative D call: TRBD2 (6 bases). V was shortened by 5 bases and J by 6 bases, with 17 bases between the two germline ends. Germline CDR1 and CDR2: SEHNR and FQNEAQ (reference sequence). The CDR3 is made up of 15 amino acids. DNA of the CDR3: TGTGCCAGCAGCCCCCGCCGGGACTCCATCAATGAGCAGTTCTTC. This codes for CASSPRRDSINEQFF.

The chain uses TRBV29-1 and TRBJ1-2; a weak D match, TRBD1 (5 bases). Germline loops: CDR1 SQVTM, CDR2 ANQGSEA. This CDR3 region has 12 residues. The ends were cut back, 7 bases at V and 4 bases at J, with 13 bases in the middle. DNA of the CDR3: TGCAGCGGCAAAACAGGAATCTATGGCTACACCTTC. It translates to CSGKTGIYGYTF.

V usage is TRBV9 and J usage is TRBJ2-7; D remains unclear. From germline, CDR1 is SGDLS and CDR2 YYNGEE. The CDR3 runs 13 residues. The V end lost 0 bases, the J end lost 5 bases, and 9 bases lay between the germline ends. The CDR3 DNA reads TGTGCCAGCAGCGTAGACCTATCGGACGAGCAGTACTTC. Its protein is CASSVDLSDEQYF.

This clone occurred a few times. The V gene is TRBV6-5, the J gene TRBJ1-2, with TRBD1 matching 7 bases. The ends lost 8 bases at V and 4 bases at J; junction bases unmatched: 7. The CDR3 extends over 13 amino acids. Germline V gives CDR1 MNHEY, CDR2 SVGAGI. The CDR3 DNA reads as TGTGCCAGCGAGGGGGCGCGGAGCTATGGCTACACCTTC. Translating it yields CASEGARSYGYTF.

This rearrangement joins TRBV7-9 to TRBJ1-1, with no clear D. There are 14 residues in the CDR3. In germline, CDR1 is SEHNR, CDR2 FQNEAQ (reference sequence). Trimming cost V 3 bases and J 3 bases, with 11 bases left between them. CDR3 bases: TGTGCCAGCAGCTTGGAGGTAGGATACACTGAAGCTTTCTTT. Translated, it gives CASSLEVGYTEAFF.

This chain connects TRBV6-4 to TRBJ2-3; a weak D match, TRBD1 (7 bases). Germline CDR1 is MRHNA and CDR2 is SNTAGT. This CDR3 contains 16 residues. V lost 3 bases and J lost 1, with 14 bases in between. The CDR3 loop is CASSEVGGTGTDTQYF. In DNA, the CDR3 is TGTGCCAGCAGTGAAGTAGGGGGGACAGGCACAGATACGCAGTATTTT.